Listed here are 26 T cell receptor beta chains from one sample, sequenced in a study of T cells in Graves' hyperthyroidism and ophthalmopathy. Amplification targeted TCR beta CDR3 regions from RNA transcripts. With the HTBI primer set, the TCR CDR3 went through a first round of RT-PCR. Using its own MiXCR run on the multiplex PCR reads, TCRdb lists one record per CDR3 protein. The sample includes nearly 600,000 distinct CDR3 sequences, 14% seen only once; the top ten take roughly 7.7%. Sample: blood. Source of these receptors: a woman between 18 and 30 years old with Graves' ophthalmopathy.

The rearrangement uses TRBV7-8 and TRBJ1-3; TRBD1 matches 8 bases. This CDR3 has 17 residues. The germline V gene encodes CDR1 SGHVS and CDR2 FQNEAQ. The trim removed 5 bases at V and 0 bases at J, leaving 9 bases unmatched. In nucleotides, the CDR3 is TGTGCCAGCAGCCCCAGGACAGGGAGATACTCTGGAAACACCATATATTTT. Translating it yields CASSPRTGRYSGNTIYF.

This clonotype has a count of ten or more. The rearrangement uses TRBV6-6 and TRBJ2-1, with 7 bases identical to TRBD1. J was trimmed by 10 bases and V by 0 bases; bases with no gene match: 6. The germline V gene has CDR1 MNHNY and CDR2 SVGAGI (reference sequence). The CDR3 loop spans 14 amino acids. CDR3 sequence reads: CASSYSPGQSEQFF. The DNA for the CDR3 is TGTGCCAGCAGTTACTCTCCGGGACAGAGCGAGCAGTTCTTC.

This chain joins TRBV6-2 or TRBV6-3 and TRBJ2-2, with 11 bases identical to TRBD2. In germline, CDR1 is MNHEY, CDR2 SVGEGT. This CDR3 is built from 16 residues. V lost 7 bases and J lost 1; bases outside the gene matches: 5. CDR3 region: CASKLAGGRNTGELFF. In DNA form, the CDR3 reads TGTGCCAGCAAGCTAGCGGGAGGAAGGAACACCGGGGAGCTGTTTTTT.

This clonotype turned up a few times. V usage is TRBV19 and J usage is TRBJ2-3, with D possibly matching TRBD2 (6 bases). The CDR3 covers 15 residues. In germline, CDR1 is LNHDA, CDR2 SQIVND (reference sequence). V lost 2 bases, J lost 1 base, and 10 bases lay in between. The CDR3: CASSIRPGGTDTQYF. The CDR3 DNA sequence: TGTGCCAGTAGTATAAGGCCGGGAGGCACAGATACGCAGTATTTT. Full variable domain (rest looked up from reference TRBV19 and TRBJ2-3): DGGITQSPKYLFRKEGQNVTLSCEQNLNHDAMYWYRQDPGQGLRLIYYSQIVNDFQKGDIAEGYSVSREKKESFPLTVTSAQKNPTAFYLCASSIRPGGTDTQYFGPGTRLTVL.

V is TRBV20-1 and J is TRBJ2-5, with D perhaps TRBD1 (6 bases). The CDR3 loop spans 11 amino acids. V gave up 2 bases and J gave up 10 bases, with 11 bases separating them. CDR1 DFQATT and CDR2 SNEGSKA come from the germline V gene (reference sequence). The chain's CDR3 is CSARYKGDQYF. The CDR3 DNA is TGCAGTGCTAGATATAAGGGGGACCAGTACTTC.

This clonotype was found many times. The chain joins TRBV12-3 or TRBV12-4 to TRBJ2-3, with 7 bases identical to TRBD1. The CDR3 is 15 amino acids. V shed 5 bases and J 2 bases; nucleotides not matched to a gene: 7. CDR3 protein: CASSVDRALTDTQYF. The CDR3 coding sequence is TGTGCCAGCAGTGTAGACAGGGCCCTCACAGATACGCAGTATTTT.

The chain joins TRBV6-5 to TRBJ2-4; 7 nucleotides match TRBD1. V lost 5 bases and J lost 1; bases outside the gene matches: 20. The CDR3 sequence is 20 residues long. Germline assignment: CDR1 MNHEY and CDR2 SVGAGI. The CDR3 DNA sequence: TGTGCCAGCAGTCACCTGACAGGGTTGACTGTGAGGGGGGCCAAAAACATTCAGTACTTC. It codes for CASSHLTGLTVRGAKNIQYF.

This clonotype was found many times. The chain employs TRBV20-1 and TRBJ1-4; no clear D. The CDR3 covers 15 residues. CDR1 is DFQATT and CDR2 is SNEGSKA in the germline V gene (reference sequence). Trimming took 0 bases from V and 0 from J, leaving 8 bases between them. The CDR3 DNA reads as TGCAGTGCTAGAGATCCGCAAGCAACTAATGAAAAACTGTTTTTT. Translated: CSARDPQATNEKLFF.

This clonotype was seen more than once but under ten times. The chain employs TRBV30 and TRBJ2-5; D is possibly TRBD2 (5 bases). There are 11 residues in the CDR3. Germline V gene sequence: CDR1 GTSNPN, CDR2 SVGIG (reference sequence). With 0 bases removed from V and 10 bases from J, the gap between germline ends came to 9 bases. CDR3 protein: CAWSVGGHQYF. The DNA for the CDR3 is TGTGCCTGGAGTGTGGGCGGGCACCAGTACTTC.

This clonotype appeared many times. V gene TRBV6-1 combines with J gene TRBJ2-7; a possible D gene is TRBD2 (5 bases). V was trimmed by 6 bases and J by 0 bases, leaving 9 bases between them. Per the germline V gene, CDR1 is MNHNS and CDR2 is SASEGT. This CDR3 is 13 amino acids long. The CDR3 reads CASSPDFSYEQYF. Written as DNA, the CDR3 is TGTGCCAGCAGCCCGGACTTCTCCTACGAGCAGTACTTC.

This clonotype was seen ten or more times. The chain uses TRBV28 and TRBJ2-7, with 12 positions matching TRBD2. The CDR3 totals 16 residues. With 8 bases clipped from V and 5 bases from J, the junction kept 13 bases outside the gene matches. CDR1 and CDR2 from the germline V gene are MDHEN and SYDVKM. In nucleotides, the CDR3 is TGTGCCAGCTTAACCCCTCTAGCGGGAGGGCCGGACGAGCAGTACTTC. Its translation is CASLTPLAGGPDEQYF.

V is TRBV9 and J is TRBJ1-1; 9 nucleotides line up with TRBD1. Germline CDR1 reads SGDLS; CDR2 reads YYNGEE. This CDR3 contains 15 residues. V lost 4 bases and J lost 7; bases outside the gene matches: 11. The CDR3: CASSLETGGVNEAFF. CDR3 nucleotide sequence: TGTGCCAGCAGCCTGGAGACAGGGGGGGTCAATGAAGCTTTCTTT.

This clonotype has ten or more counts. This sequence joins TRBV5-6 and TRBJ1-2; D perhaps matches TRBD1 (5 bases). This CDR3 has 14 residues. V was clipped by 0 bases and J by 8 bases, with 14 bases between them. The germline gives CDR1 SGHDT, CDR2 YYEEEE. CDR3 in DNA: TGTGCCAGCAGCTTGGGCAGCAGGGTAGGGGGCTACACCTTC. Its translation is CASSLGSRVGGYTF. The full variable domain, in which reference TRBV5-6 and TRBJ1-2 provide the parts outside the CDR3, is DAGVTQSPTHLIKTRGQQVTLRCSPKSGHDTVSWYQQALGQGPQFIFQYYEEEERQRGNFPDRFSGHQFPNYSSELNVNALLLGDSALYLCASSLGSRVGGYTFGSGTRLTVV.

This clonotype was seen ten or more times. The chain joins TRBV2 to TRBJ2-1, with D possibly called TRBD1 or TRBD2 (5 bases each). The CDR3 is 14 residues long. CDR1 is SNHLY and CDR2 is FYNNEI in the germline V gene. Between the trimmed V and J ends, which lost 9 bases and 4 bases, there was a span of 16 bases. DNA of the CDR3: TGTGCCAGACGCCGGGACGACTTATACAATGAGCAGTTCTTC. Protein: CARRRDDLYNEQFF.

The CDR3 DNA reads TGTGCCAGTAGTCTTGAACCCGGACCGTATGGCTACACCTTC. This sequence encodes CASSLEPGPYGYTF. The chain joins TRBV19 to TRBJ1-2; no reliable D call. In germline, CDR1 is LNHDA, CDR2 SQIVND (reference sequence). The CDR3 runs 14 residues. V dropped 5 bases and J dropped 5 bases, with 15 bases sitting between them.

As to this clonotype: The junction and the germline gene differ at one end; a read error may be behind it. The genes are TRBV11-3 and TRBJ1-5; 9 positions agree with TRBD1. The CDR3 is 15 amino acids. Germline V CDR1 and CDR2: SGHNT, YENEEA. The CDR3 bases are TGCGCCAGCAGCCGGGACAGGGTCCCCAATCAGCCCCAGCATTTT. As protein: CASSRDRVPNQPQHF.

This clonotype was counted ten times or more. The chain carries TRBV3-1 and TRBJ2-7; TRBD1 is a possible D gene (5 bases). CDR1 and CDR2 from the germline V gene are LGHDT and YNNKEL (reference sequence). Trimming left V 1 base short and J 0 bases short, with 10 bases between. The CDR3 has 15 residues. The DNA for the CDR3 is TGTGCCAGCAGCCAAGTTCCTGACAGCTCCTACGAGCAGTACTTC. This translates into CASSQVPDSSYEQYF.

The chain employs TRBV10-3 and TRBJ1-2; 8 nucleotides line up with TRBD1. V gave up 6 bases and J gave up 7 bases; unmatched junction bases: 4. CDR1 is ENHRY, CDR2 SYGVKD, per germline. This CDR3 spans 12 amino acids. In DNA form, the CDR3 reads TGTGCCATCAGGCACGACAGGGGTGGCTACACCTTC. It is translated as CAIRHDRGGYTF.

This clonotype was observed a few times. The chain is built from TRBV4-1 and TRBJ2-4; tentatively, D is TRBD2 (5 bases). Germline-derived CDR1 and CDR2 are MGHRA and YSYEKL. V was trimmed by 3 bases and J by 6 bases, leaving 9 bases between them. The CDR3 runs 13 residues. The DNA for the CDR3 is TGCGCCAGCAGCCACGGCCGGGGAAACATTCAGTACTTC. It yields the protein CASSHGRGNIQYF.

V usage is TRBV15 and J usage is TRBJ2-7; D possibly matches TRBD1 or TRBD2 (5 bases each). The CDR3 loop spans 18 amino acids. Germline V gene data show CDR1 as LNHNV and CDR2 as YYDKDF (reference sequence). With 4 bases removed from V and 0 bases from J, the gap between germline ends came to 22 bases. As DNA, the CDR3 is TGTGCCACCAGCACCCCCCCCCGGGGACGTTTTAGCTCCTACGAGCAGTACTTC. Protein sequence: CATSTPPRGRFSSYEQYF.

This clonotype has at least ten counts. The CDR3 nucleotides are TGTGCCAGCAAAGATAGCCAGGGGTGGCAGCCCCAGCATTTT. It encodes CASKDSQGWQPQHF. This chain joins TRBV12-3 or TRBV12-4 and TRBJ1-5, with D possibly being TRBD1 (6 bases). This CDR3 has 14 residues. V lost 7 bases to trimming and J lost 7 bases, with 17 bases between them.

This clonotype was found many times. The rearrangement joins TRBV30 to TRBJ2-7; D unclear. The CDR3 loop spans 14 amino acids. V was pared by 4 bases and J by 0 bases, with 13 bases between. Looked up from germline, CDR1 is GTSNPN and CDR2 is SVGIG (reference sequence). The DNA of the CDR3 is TGTGCCTGGACTTTAGGCTGGGGCTCCTACGAGCAGTACTTC. It specifies CAWTLGWGSYEQYF.

This clonotype has ten or more counts. The gene calls are TRBV12-3 or TRBV12-4 and TRBJ1-4; D not resolved. The V end lost 5 bases, the J end lost 5 bases, and 12 bases lay between the germline ends. This CDR3 has 14 amino acids. In nucleotides, the CDR3 is TGTGCCAGCAGTCACAGTGCCCTAAATGAAAAACTGTTTTTT. It encodes CASSHSALNEKLFF.

This clonotype appeared a few times. The chain uses TRBV28 and TRBJ2-5; TRBD1 is a possible D gene (6 bases). Germline CDR1 is MDHEN and CDR2 is SYDVKM. The CDR3 has 14 residues. With 5 bases removed from V and 7 bases from J, the gap between germline ends came to 17 bases. The CDR3 nucleotides are TGTGCCAGCAGTAGAGGGGGAACCCGAGGGACCCAGTACTTC. Amino acid sequence: CASSRGGTRGTQYF.

This clonotype was detected a few times. The chain uses TRBV5-6 and TRBJ1-5; 10 bases fit TRBD1. V shed 3 bases and J 6 bases; nucleotides not matched to a gene: 9. The CDR3 extends over 16 amino acids. Per the germline V gene, CDR1 is SGHDT and CDR2 is YYEEEE. CDR3 sequence (DNA): TGTGCCAGCAGCTCATTCCGACAGGGGGCGGGTCAGCCCCAGCATTTT. Its translation: CASSSFRQGAGQPQHF.

This clonotype was found a few times. V usage is TRBV5-1 and J usage is TRBJ2-5; 15 bases fit TRBD2. V lost 1 base to trimming and J lost 3 bases; unmatched junction nucleotides: 4. From germline, CDR1 is SGHRS and CDR2 YFSETQ. This CDR3 contains 17 residues. CDR3 in DNA: TGCGCCAGCAGCTTGAGACGGACTAGCGGGAGGGAAGAGACCCAGTACTTC. It translates to CASSLRRTSGREETQYF.